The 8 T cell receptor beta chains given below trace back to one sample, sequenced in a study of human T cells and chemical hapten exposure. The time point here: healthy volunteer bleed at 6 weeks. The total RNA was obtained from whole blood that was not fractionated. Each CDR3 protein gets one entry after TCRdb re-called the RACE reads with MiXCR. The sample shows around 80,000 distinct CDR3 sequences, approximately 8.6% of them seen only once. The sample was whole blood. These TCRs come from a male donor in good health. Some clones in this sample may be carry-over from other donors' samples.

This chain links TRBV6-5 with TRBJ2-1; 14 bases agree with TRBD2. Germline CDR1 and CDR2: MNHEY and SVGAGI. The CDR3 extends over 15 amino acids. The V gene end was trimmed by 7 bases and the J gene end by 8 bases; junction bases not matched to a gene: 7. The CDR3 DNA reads TGTGCCAGCACGGAGACTAGCGGGGGGGCATATGAGCAGTTCTTC. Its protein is CASTETSGGAYEQFF.

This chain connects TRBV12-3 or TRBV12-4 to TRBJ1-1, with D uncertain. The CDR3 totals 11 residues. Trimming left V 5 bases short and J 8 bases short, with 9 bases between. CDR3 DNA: TGTGCCAGCAGTCCCGGACCCGAAGCTTTCTTT. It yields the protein CASSPGPEAFF.

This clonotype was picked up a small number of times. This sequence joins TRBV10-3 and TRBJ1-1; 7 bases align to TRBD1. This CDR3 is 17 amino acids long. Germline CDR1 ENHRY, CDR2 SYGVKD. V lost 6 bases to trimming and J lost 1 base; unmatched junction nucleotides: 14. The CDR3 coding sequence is TGTGCCATCAGGGCCACCGGGACAGAGGTACAGAACACTGAAGCTTTCTTT. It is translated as CAIRATGTEVQNTEAFF.

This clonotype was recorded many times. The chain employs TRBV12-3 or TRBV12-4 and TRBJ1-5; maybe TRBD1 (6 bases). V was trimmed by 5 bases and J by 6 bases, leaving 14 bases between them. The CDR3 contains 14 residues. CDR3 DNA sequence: TGTGCCAGCAGTGAGAACAGGGTTGGTCAGCCCCAGCATTTT. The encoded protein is CASSENRVGQPQHF.

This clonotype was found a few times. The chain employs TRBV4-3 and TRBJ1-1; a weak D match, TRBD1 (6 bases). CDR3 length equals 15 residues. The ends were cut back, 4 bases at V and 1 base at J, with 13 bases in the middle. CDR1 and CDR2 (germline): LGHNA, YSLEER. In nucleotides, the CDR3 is TGCGCCAGCAGCCTGAGACAGGACGCGAACACTGAAGCTTTCTTT. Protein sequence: CASSLRQDANTEAFF.

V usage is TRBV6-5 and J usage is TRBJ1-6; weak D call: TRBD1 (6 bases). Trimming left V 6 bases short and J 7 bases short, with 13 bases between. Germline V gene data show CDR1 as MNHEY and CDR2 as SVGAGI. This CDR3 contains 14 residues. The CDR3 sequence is CASRPGQANSPLHF. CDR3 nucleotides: TGTGCCAGCAGGCCGGGACAAGCCAATTCACCCCTCCACTTT.

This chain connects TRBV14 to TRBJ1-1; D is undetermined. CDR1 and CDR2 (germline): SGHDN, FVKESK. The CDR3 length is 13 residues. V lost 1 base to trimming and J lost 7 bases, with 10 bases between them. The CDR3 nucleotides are TGTGCCAGCAGCCAAGTGGCTGATGTTGAAGCTTTCTTT. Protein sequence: CASSQVADVEAFF.

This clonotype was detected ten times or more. This CDR3 reads CASSLGSQINEKLFF. CDR3 bases: TGCGCCAGCAGCTTGGGGAGTCAGATCAATGAAAAACTGTTTTTT. V is TRBV5-1 and J is TRBJ1-4; no clear D. V gave up 0 bases and J gave up 5 bases, with 11 bases separating them. This CDR3 spans 15 amino acids. The germline CDR1 and CDR2 sequences are SGHRS and YFSETQ.